Below are 8 T cell receptor beta chains sequenced from a single sample in a study of cytomegalovirus exposure and HLA in healthy donors. Primers: 60 Vbeta forward and 13 Jbeta reverse. TCRdb's table, derived via immunoSEQ multiplex PCR, lists solely in-frame clones and lacks some. The repertoire includes approximately 210,000 clones, roughly 80% of them detected once, and roughly 2.1% sits in the top ten. Specimen: PBMCs. The receptors originated from a woman aged 25 to 39 in good health and CMV-seropositive.

CDR3 nucleotides: TGTGCCAGCAGCCCATTCTACGAGCAGTACTTC. It translates to CASSPFYEQYF. V is TRBV7-7 and J is TRBJ2-7; D gene unclear. Germline CDR1 and CDR2: SSHAT and FNYEAQ (reference sequence). With 5 bases removed from V and 3 bases from J, the gap between germline ends came to 5 bases. The CDR3 totals 11 residues.

The rearrangement joins TRBV19 to TRBJ2-3; 8 nucleotides agree with TRBD2. The V gene end was trimmed by 7 bases and the J gene end by 1 base; junction bases not matched to a gene: 7. The CDR3 runs to 15 residues. Germline CDR1 is LNHDA and CDR2 is SQIVND (reference sequence). The CDR3 is CASTGGGQGTDTQYF. As DNA, the CDR3 is TGTGCCAGTACGGGCGGGGGGCAGGGCACAGATACGCAGTATTTT.

V and J are TRBV9 and TRBJ1-1; the match to TRBD1 covers 8 bases. V lost 4 bases, J lost 4 bases, and 9 bases stayed unmatched. Germline V gives CDR1 SGDLS, CDR2 YYNGEE. The CDR3 length is 15 residues. This chain's CDR3 is CASSPQGAWGTEAFF. In DNA form, the CDR3 reads TGTGCCAGCAGCCCGCAGGGGGCCTGGGGCACTGAAGCTTTCTTT.

The chain links TRBV6-1 to TRBJ1-5; 8 bases match TRBD1. CDR3 length equals 14 residues. After removal of 6 bases from V and 4 bases from J, the junction contained 5 bases not matched to a gene. Germline V CDR1 and CDR2: MNHNS, SASEGT. DNA of the CDR3: TGTGCCAGCAGCGGGACAGGAGAGAATCAGCCCCAGCATTTT. As protein: CASSGTGENQPQHF.

J is TRBJ2-3 and V is TRBV20-1, with D possibly matching TRBD2 (6 bases). CDR1 is DFQATT, CDR2 SNEGSKA, per germline (reference sequence). The CDR3 is 11 residues long. V dropped 6 bases and J dropped 8 bases, with 12 bases sitting between them. This CDR3 is CSAPFGGTQYF. CDR3 in DNA: TGCAGTGCCCCCTTCGGGGGTACGCAGTATTTT.

This clone was seen only a few times. The chain joins TRBV2 to TRBJ1-3; 7 bases align to TRBD1. Looked up from germline, CDR1 is SNHLY and CDR2 is FYNNEI. V was pared by 4 bases and J by 4 bases, with 10 bases of the junction left unmatched. There are 16 residues in the CDR3. The CDR3 DNA follows: TGTGCCAGCAGTGCTGACAGGGACCGCGGCGGAAACACCATATATTTT. This codes for CASSADRDRGGNTIYF. The whole variable domain, filled in from reference TRBV2 and TRBJ1-3, reads EPEVTQTPSHQVTQMGQEVILRCVPISNHLYFYWYRQILGQKVEFLVSFYNNEISEKSEIFDDQFSVERPDGSNFTLKIRSTKLEDSAMYFCASSADRDRGGNTIYFGEGSWLTVV.

The chain combines TRBV5-1 with TRBJ1-3; D call uncertain. With 3 bases removed from V and 1 base from J, the gap between germline ends came to 11 bases. The CDR3 is made up of 15 amino acids. Germline CDR1 is SGHRS and CDR2 is YFSETQ. CDR3 nucleotides: TGCGCCAGCAGCTCCCAATCACAGTCTGGAAACACCATATATTTT. This translates into CASSSQSQSGNTIYF.

This chain joins TRBV28 and TRBJ1-2; D is unresolved. The V and J ends lost 5 bases and 0 bases respectively, with 7 bases between them. CDR3 length: 13 amino acids. Germline assignment: CDR1 MDHEN and CDR2 SYDVKM. The CDR3 coding sequence is TGTGCCAGCAGTATACAGACTAACTATGGCTACACCTTC. Its protein is CASSIQTNYGYTF.